The rows below give T cell receptor beta chains drawn from one sample of a study of T cell repertoires in cytomegalovirus infection. MiXCR was run by TCRdb on the reads, yielding one entry per CDR3 protein. The repertoire includes roughly 730,000 distinct CDR3 sequences, around 30% of them detected once, and 15% to 20% sits in the top ten. No antigen is known for these receptors. The sample here was cultured PBMCs, taken from culture after CMV antigen stimulation. The receptor source for this set is a human donor in good health (CMV status not recorded). Some clones in this sample may be carry-over from other donors' samples. CDR3s include the opening cysteine and the closing phenylalanine or tryptophan. The order of the fields is J gene, V gene, CDR3 protein.

j_call: TRBJ2-3; v_call: TRBV20-1; cdr3_aa: CSACPGGADTQYF
j_call: TRBJ1-1; v_call: TRBV12-3/TRBV12-4; cdr3_aa: CASSLRRREDAFF
j_call: TRBJ2-1; v_call: TRBV4-3; cdr3_aa: CASSQDRLAGWREQFF
j_call: TRBJ2-7; v_call: TRBV20-1; cdr3_aa: CSANFRGLMDYEQYF
j_call: TRBJ2-1; v_call: TRBV28; cdr3_aa: CASASSSGGGHNEQFF
j_call: TRBJ2-3; v_call: TRBV4-1; cdr3_aa: CASSQVPLPDPDTQYF
j_call: TRBJ2-1; v_call: TRBV9; cdr3_aa: CASSETTGNKQFF
j_call: TRBJ1-6; v_call: TRBV7-2; cdr3_aa: CASSKGQPNSPLHF
j_call: TRBJ2-2; v_call: TRBV15; cdr3_aa: CATSRGVAGELFF
j_call: TRBJ2-5; v_call: TRBV5-4; cdr3_aa: CASSLDLRGAAETQYF
j_call: TRBJ2-5; v_call: TRBV7-9; cdr3_aa: CASSWTGLETQYF
j_call: TRBJ2-1; v_call: TRBV7-8; cdr3_aa: CASSLRKLAEYNEQFF